The 20 T cell receptor beta chains presented below share a single source sample, sequenced in a study of beta chain features in type 1 diabetes. The whole isolated RNA underwent reverse transcription, so sequencing captured expressed TCRB transcripts. Produced via immunoSEQ multiplex PCR; TCRdb's table is partial and in-frame only. Altogether some 220,000 clones are present, roughly 11% being singletons, with the ten largest covering over 1%. Sequenced input: central memory CD4+ T cells from blood. The receptor set was obtained from a man younger than 35 in good health.

J is TRBJ2-3 and V is TRBV2; perhaps TRBD1 as D (6 bases). The CDR3 sequence is 13 residues long. The V end was cut by 6 bases, the J end by 6 bases, with 13 bases between. Germline CDR1 SNHLY, CDR2 FYNNEI. Here the CDR3 reads CASRVNRADTQYF. CDR3 DNA sequence: TGTGCCAGCAGAGTTAACAGGGCGGATACGCAGTATTTT.

The rearrangement joins TRBV7-2 to TRBJ2-1, with 10 bases fitting TRBD2. Trimming cost V 5 bases and J 1 base; bases outside gene matches: 5. Looked up from germline, CDR1 is SGHTA and CDR2 is FQGNSA. The CDR3 has 16 amino acids. CDR3 residues: CASSLSGRPSYNEQFF. The CDR3 DNA sequence: TGTGCCAGCAGCCTTAGCGGGAGGCCGTCCTACAATGAGCAGTTCTTC. The variable domain in full, with the rest retrieved from reference TRBV7-2 and TRBJ2-1, is GAGVSQSPSNKVTEKGKDVELRCDPISGHTALYWYRQSLGQGLEFLIYFQGNSAPDKSGLPSDRFSAERTGGSVSTLTIQRTQQEDSAVYLCASSLSGRPSYNEQFFGPGTRLTVL.

Concerning this clone itself: This specimen includes other DNA sequences encoding the same CDR3. V is TRBV30 and J is TRBJ1-1, with 7 positions matching TRBD1. The V gene end was trimmed by 3 bases and the J gene end by 5 bases; junction bases not matched to a gene: 3. Germline assignment: CDR1 GTSNPN and CDR2 SVGIG (reference sequence). The CDR3 contains 12 residues. CDR3 nucleotide sequence: TGTGCCTGGAGAGACAGGGAGACTGAAGCTTTCTTT. Translating it yields CAWRDRETEAFF. The whole variable domain, remainder taken from reference TRBV30 and TRBJ1-1, is SQTIHQWPATLVQPVGSPLSLECTVEGTSNPNLYWYRQAAGRGLQLLFYSVGIGQISSEVPQNLSASRPQDRQFILSSKKLLLSDSGFYLCAWRDRETEAFFGQGTRLTVV.

V is TRBV15 and J is TRBJ2-1, with D perhaps matching TRBD2 (5 bases). The V gene's germline CDR1 is LNHNV and CDR2 YYDKDF (reference sequence). This CDR3 spans 14 amino acids. V lost 0 bases, J lost 10 bases, and 13 bases lay in between. The CDR3 DNA is TGTGCCACCAGCAGAGACGATCGGACTGACGAGCAGTTCTTC. Protein sequence: CATSRDDRTDEQFF.

The genes are TRBV4-3 and TRBJ2-4, with a tentative D call TRBD2 (5 bases). Trimming left V 0 bases short and J 0 bases short, with 15 bases between. This CDR3 comprises 18 residues. CDR1 LGHNA and CDR2 YSLEER come from the germline V gene. The CDR3 DNA is TGCGCCAGCAGCCAAGATCAGCGGCAGTACGGAGCCAAAAACATTCAGTACTTC. Its protein is CASSQDQRQYGAKNIQYF.

The chain has TRBV15 and TRBJ2-1; no reliable D call. CDR1 and CDR2 from the germline V gene are LNHNV and YYDKDF (reference sequence). This CDR3 spans 16 amino acids. V was pared by 4 bases and J by 4 bases, with 17 bases between. The CDR3 DNA follows: TGTGCCACCAGCACCCTCAATCCAGATCAATACAATGAGCAGTTCTTC. It is translated as CATSTLNPDQYNEQFF. Together with reference TRBV15 and TRBJ2-1, the CDR3 gives the full variable domain: DAMVIQNPRYQVTQFGKPVTLSCSQTLNHNVMYWYQQKSSQAPKLLFHYYDKDFNNEADTPDNFQSRRPNTSFCFLDIRSPGLGDTAMYLCATSTLNPDQYNEQFFGPGTRLTVL.

The chain links TRBV5-1 to TRBJ2-5, with D possibly being TRBD2 (6 bases). CDR3 size: 17 residues. CDR1 is SGHRS, CDR2 YFSETQ, per germline. The germline V and J ends were trimmed by 4 bases and 0 bases, with 19 bases remaining between them. The CDR3 bases are TGCGCCAGCAGCCCGAGGGACCGGGGACTGTACCAAGAGACCCAGTACTTC. Its translation: CASSPRDRGLYQETQYF.

This clone was found a few times. This chain uses TRBV7-6 with TRBJ2-7; no definite D call. In germline, CDR1 is SGHVS, CDR2 FNYEAQ. Trimming pared 0 bases from V and 9 bases from J, leaving 12 bases between. The CDR3 is made up of 13 amino acids. The CDR3 spells CASSLAPRSMQYF. In DNA form, the CDR3 reads TGTGCCAGCAGCTTAGCCCCTCGGTCGATGCAGTACTTC.

The CDR3 protein is CASSFAGSGGTQYF. CDR3 nucleotide sequence: TGTGCCAGCAGCTTCGCGGGCTCGGGGGGTACGCAGTATTTT. This chain joins TRBV11-2 and TRBJ2-3, with TRBD2 identical over 7 bases. Looked up from germline, CDR1 is SGHAT and CDR2 is FQNNGV. V shed 3 bases and J 8 bases; nucleotides not matched to a gene: 8. The CDR3 covers 14 residues.

The rearrangement links TRBV29-1 to TRBJ2-3; D may be TRBD2 (6 bases). V was cut by 7 bases and J by 6 bases, with 20 bases left in between. Germline values: CDR1 SQVTM, CDR2 ANQGSEA. This CDR3 is built from 14 residues. CDR3 in DNA: TGCAGCGCCAGCGCGGGGTTCACCGCCGATACGCAGTATTTT. The encoded protein is CSASAGFTADTQYF.

The rearrangement joins TRBV20-1 to TRBJ2-1; D is uncertain. Germline CDR1 reads DFQATT; CDR2 reads SNEGSKA (reference sequence). The ends were cut back, 3 bases at V and 7 bases at J, with 7 bases in the middle. The CDR3 covers 11 residues. The CDR3 DNA is TGCAGTGCTAGTTCCGAGAATGAGCAGTTCTTC. It translates to CSASSENEQFF.

This clone was counted only a few times. The chain is built from TRBV29-1 and TRBJ1-1; D is unresolved. The CDR3 spans 14 residues. Trimming removed 7 bases from V and 0 bases from J, with 15 bases in between. Germline V gene lookup returns CDR1 SQVTM and CDR2 ANQGSEA. The CDR3 reads CSARSRDLNTEAFF. DNA for the CDR3: TGCAGCGCCAGGTCCCGGGATTTGAACACTGAAGCTTTCTTT. Looking up the rest from reference TRBV29-1 and TRBJ1-1 gives the full variable domain: SAVISQKPSRDICQRGTSLTIQCQVDSQVTMMFWYRQQPGQSLTLIATANQGSEATYESGFVIDKFPISRPNLTFSTLTVSNMSPEDSSIYLCSARSRDLNTEAFFGQGTRLTVV.

CDR3 nucleotides: TGTGCCAGCAGCGGGGGGATGACAGGGCTGAACACCGGGGAGCTGTTTTTT. Its protein product is CASSGGMTGLNTGELFF. The rearrangement links TRBV5-4 to TRBJ2-2; D is perhaps TRBD1 (7 bases). The germline CDR1 and CDR2 sequences are SGHNT and YYREEE (reference sequence). This CDR3 is built from 17 residues. Trimming cost V 4 bases and J 1 base, with 17 bases left between them. Using reference TRBV5-4 and TRBJ2-2 for the parts outside the CDR3, the full variable domain is ETGVTQSPTHLIKTRGQQVTLRCSSQSGHNTVSWYQQALGQGPQFIFQYYREEENGRGNFPPRFSGLQFPNYSSELNVNALELDDSALYLCASSGGMTGLNTGELFFGEGSRLTVL.

This clone was detected a few times. In DNA form, the CDR3 reads TGTGCCAGCAGCGCAAGCGGGAGAGTGGCAGATACGCAGTATTTT. It translates to CASSASGRVADTQYF. This rearrangement joins TRBV5-4 to TRBJ2-3; the match to TRBD2 covers 8 bases. This CDR3 contains 15 residues. The J segment lost 4 bases and the V segment lost 4 bases, leaving 8 bases of the junction unmatched. Looked up from germline, CDR1 is SGHNT and CDR2 is YYREEE (reference sequence).

The rearrangement joins TRBV11-2 to TRBJ2-6, with D perhaps given as TRBD1 or TRBD2 (5 bases each). Looked up from germline, CDR1 is SGHAT and CDR2 is FQNNGV. V gave up 5 bases and J gave up 0 bases, with 17 bases separating them. The CDR3 totals 18 residues. In DNA, the CDR3 is TGTGCCAGCAGCCGGGACCAACCGTCTACCTCTGGGGCCAACGTCCTGACTTTC. Its protein is CASSRDQPSTSGANVLTF.

The rearrangement joins TRBV7-9 to TRBJ2-1, with D possibly being TRBD2 (5 bases). The ends were cut back, 3 bases at V and 4 bases at J, with 13 bases in the middle. Per germline, CDR1 SEHNR and CDR2 FQNEAQ (reference sequence). The CDR3 covers 15 residues. CDR3 amino acids: CASSLRASSYNEQFF. CDR3 bases: TGTGCCAGCAGCTTGCGGGCTAGCAGTTACAATGAGCAGTTCTTC.

This chain joins TRBV2 and TRBJ1-2; 12 nucleotides agree with TRBD1. Per germline, CDR1 SNHLY and CDR2 FYNNEI. The CDR3 contains 15 residues. The trim removed 5 bases at V and 5 bases at J, leaving 6 bases unmatched. The CDR3 reads CASSSGTGGAYGYTF. CDR3 DNA: TGTGCCAGCAGTAGCGGGACAGGGGGCGCGTATGGCTACACCTTC.

The V and J genes are TRBV18 and TRBJ2-1, with D hard to call. Germline V gene lookup returns CDR1 KGHSH and CDR2 LQKENI. The length of the CDR3 is 15 residues. Trimming took 4 bases from V and 4 from J, leaving 14 bases between them. DNA for the CDR3: TGTGCCAGCTCACTGTCCGCGGCAGGTTACAATGAGCAGTTCTTC. This codes for CASSLSAAGYNEQFF.

This clone was detected a few times. J is TRBJ1-2 and V is TRBV30; unclear D gene. This CDR3 spans 12 amino acids. CDR1 and CDR2 (germline): GTSNPN, SVGIG (reference sequence). V gave up 0 bases and J gave up 10 bases, with 12 bases separating them. The CDR3 nucleotides are TGTGCCTGGAGTGTATACCGGGAAAACTACACCTTC. Its translation is CAWSVYRENYTF.

This clone was observed a few times. The V and J genes are TRBV7-6 and TRBJ2-1; no definite D call. Trimming stripped 0 bases from V and 0 bases from J, with 6 bases between. The CDR3 consists of 15 residues. Germline values: CDR1 SGHVS, CDR2 FNYEAQ. CDR3 sequence reads: CASSLAHSSYNEQFF. CDR3 sequence (DNA): TGTGCCAGCAGCTTAGCACACTCCTCCTACAATGAGCAGTTCTTC.